The table lists the clone carrying this T cell receptor (beta chain) with a count of one. This specimen comes from a study of control samples from healthy donors and cancer patients. Method: immunoSEQ multiplex PCR; TCRdb's copy keeps in-frame clones and lacks some. Altogether 70,000 to 85,000 clones are present, around 92% being singletons, with the ten largest covering approximately 15%. The germline CDR1 and CDR2 sequences are MNHEY and SVGAGI. There are 14 residues in the CDR3. The ends were cut back, 4 bases at V and 2 bases at J, with 10 bases in the middle. The sample comprised blood. The gene calls are TRBV6-5 and TRBJ2-3, with D tentatively TRBD1 (5 bases). This TCR came from a man aged 50 to 60 in good health. The CDR3 nucleotides are TGTGCCAGCAGTTTAGGGGATGCCACAGATACGCAGTATTTT. Protein: CASSLGDATDTQYF.